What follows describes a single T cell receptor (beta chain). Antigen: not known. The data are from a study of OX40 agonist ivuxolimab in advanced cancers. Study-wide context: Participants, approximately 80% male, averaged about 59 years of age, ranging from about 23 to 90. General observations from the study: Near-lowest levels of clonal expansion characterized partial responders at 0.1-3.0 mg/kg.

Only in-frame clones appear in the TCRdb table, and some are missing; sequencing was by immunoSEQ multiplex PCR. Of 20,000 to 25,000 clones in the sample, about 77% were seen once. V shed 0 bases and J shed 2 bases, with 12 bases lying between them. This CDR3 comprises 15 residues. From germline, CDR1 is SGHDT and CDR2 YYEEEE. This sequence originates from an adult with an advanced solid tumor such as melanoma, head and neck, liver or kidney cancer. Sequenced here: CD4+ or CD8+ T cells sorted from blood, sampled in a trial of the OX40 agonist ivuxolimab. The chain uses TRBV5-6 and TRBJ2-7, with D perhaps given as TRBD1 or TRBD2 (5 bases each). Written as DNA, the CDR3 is TGTGCCAGCAGCTTGGAGGGACGGGACCCCTACGAGCAGTACTTC. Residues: CASSLEGRDPYEQYF.